This TCR beta chain was sequenced in a study of blood T cell repertoires in COVID-19. In the study overall: Sample material is recorded as cDNA or gDNA derived from T cells, B-cell-depleted T cells, or PBMCs.

As handled by the study authors: Quantification of nucleated cells was approximated via reference gene primer amplification. Profiling relied on immunoSEQ multiplex PCR, and the TCRdb table lists in-frame clones only, not all of them. V, J and clone size reflect that table, while D and trimming were determined from the DNA. This table holds 100,000 to 150,000 clones, 81% found once. The V and J ends lost 2 bases and 0 bases respectively, with 18 bases between them. This CDR3 contains 18 residues. Germline CDR1 reads MGHDK; CDR2 reads SYGVNS. V gene TRBV25-1 combines with J gene TRBJ2-3; weak D call: TRBD1 (6 bases). What was sequenced was peripheral blood. The sequence derives from a woman between 50 and 59 years old with acute or convalescent COVID-19. Written as DNA, the CDR3 is TGTGCCAGCAGTGAAGATATTAGGACAGCCACTAGCACAGATACGCAGTATTTT. Translated: CASSEDIRTATSTDTQYF.